One and the same sample provided the 18 T cell receptor beta chains below, sequenced in a study of blood T cells in healthy people across ages. A second PCR of roughly 6 to 12 cycles used a sample-barcoded 5' primer and a J-beta primer mix. TCRdb passed the 5' RACE reads through MiXCR, listing each CDR3 protein once. The data hold over 1,200,000 distinct CDR3 sequences, with almost 60% observed a single time. Sequencing used blood. These receptors were collected from a man aged 18 to 30 in good health.

The chain carries TRBV24-1 and TRBJ2-3; 8 bases are a match to TRBD1. The V segment lost 4 bases and the J segment 3 bases; nucleotides outside the gene matches: 5. Germline CDR1 KGHDR, CDR2 SFDVKD. CDR3 length: 15 residues. The CDR3 here is CATSEPGTGTDTQYF. CDR3 DNA sequence: TGTGCCACCAGTGAGCCCGGGACAGGTACAGATACGCAGTATTTT.

Here the CDR3 DNA reads TGTGCCAGCAGTTTATTTACTACAAGCTCCTACAATGAGCAGTTCTTC. It encodes CASSLFTTSSYNEQFF. The rearrangement uses TRBV27 and TRBJ2-1; D gene unclear. From germline, CDR1 is MNHEY and CDR2 SMNVEV (reference sequence). Trimming left V 1 base short and J 0 bases short, with 10 bases between. This CDR3 is built from 16 residues.

V gene TRBV6-1 combines with J gene TRBJ2-7; D might be TRBD1 or TRBD2, each matching 5 bases. Looked up from germline, CDR1 is MNHNS and CDR2 is SASEGT. The ends were cut back, 7 bases at V and 0 bases at J, with 16 bases in the middle. This CDR3 is 15 amino acids long. The DNA of the CDR3 is TGTGCCAGCAAGCCCGGGACGGCGAGCTCCTACGAGCAGTACTTC. Its translation: CASKPGTASSYEQYF.

This clonotype was seen a single time. The chain links TRBV15 to TRBJ1-5, with a weak D call TRBD1 (5 bases). The V gene lost 5 bases and the J gene lost 7 bases, with 15 bases spanning the gap. CDR3 length: 14 residues. The germline V gene has CDR1 LNHNV and CDR2 YYDKDF (reference sequence). The CDR3 loop reads CATSGGLGRQPQHF. Written as DNA, the CDR3 is TGTGCCACCAGCGGGGGTTTGGGGCGACAGCCCCAGCATTTT.

The V gene is TRBV18, the J gene TRBJ2-2; 8 bases line up with TRBD2. V shed 2 bases, J shed 2 bases, and the junction held 10 bases outside the gene matches. The V gene's germline CDR1 is KGHSH and CDR2 LQKENI. This CDR3 is built from 18 residues. The CDR3 loop is CASSPTGGGRKNTGELFF. CDR3 coding DNA: TGTGCCAGCTCACCAACCGGCGGGGGGCGAAAAAACACCGGGGAGCTGTTTTTT.

The V and J genes are TRBV9 and TRBJ2-1; 8 bases align to TRBD1. J gave up 5 bases and V 0 bases, and 4 bases lay outside the gene matches. The CDR3 runs 15 residues. From germline, CDR1 is SGDLS and CDR2 YYNGEE. The CDR3 sequence is CASSVDGQGDNEQFF. CDR3 DNA sequence: TGTGCCAGCAGCGTAGATGGACAGGGAGACAATGAGCAGTTCTTC.

This clonotype has more than one count but fewer than ten. The V and J genes are TRBV27 and TRBJ1-1; 7 nucleotides agree with TRBD1. The length of the CDR3 is 12 residues. Germline V gene lookup returns CDR1 MNHEY and CDR2 SMNVEV (reference sequence). V was pared by 5 bases and J by 6 bases, with 3 bases of the junction left unmatched. In nucleotides, the CDR3 is TGTGCCAGCAGTCAAGACAGGGCTGAAGCTTTCTTT. It specifies CASSQDRAEAFF.

This clonotype appeared a few times. V is TRBV6-2 or TRBV6-3 and J is TRBJ1-1; TRBD1 is a possible D gene (6 bases). The CDR3 runs to 13 residues. Germline CDR1 MNHEY, CDR2 SVGEGT. With 8 bases removed from V and 3 bases from J, the gap between germline ends came to 13 bases. Written as DNA, the CDR3 is TGTGCCAGCGCAAGGACAGAACACACTGAAGCTTTCTTT. As protein: CASARTEHTEAFF.

The rearrangement joins TRBV6-2 or TRBV6-3 to TRBJ2-1; 12 bases agree with TRBD1. In germline, CDR1 is MNHEY, CDR2 SVGEGT. V lost 6 bases to trimming and J lost 5 bases; unmatched junction nucleotides: 11. The CDR3 loop spans 17 amino acids. In DNA, the CDR3 is TGTGCCAGCAGGGGACAGGGGGCGATTTGGGGGGACAATGAGCAGTTCTTC. It is translated as CASRGQGAIWGDNEQFF.

The V and J genes are TRBV5-4 and TRBJ2-7, with a possible D match to TRBD1 (6 bases). With 0 bases removed from V and 3 bases from J, the gap between germline ends came to 10 bases. The CDR3 has 14 residues. In germline, CDR1 is SGHNT, CDR2 YYREEE (reference sequence). The CDR3 bases are TGTGCCAGCAGCTTGGAACAGGGTAACTACGAGCAGTACTTC. Translating it yields CASSLEQGNYEQYF. Full variable domain (missing parts from reference TRBV5-4 and TRBJ2-7): ETGVTQSPTHLIKTRGQQVTLRCSSQSGHNTVSWYQQALGQGPQFIFQYYREEENGRGNFPPRFSGLQFPNYSSELNVNALELDDSALYLCASSLEQGNYEQYFGPGTRLTVT.

This chain connects TRBV3-1 to TRBJ2-1; maybe TRBD2 (5 bases). Germline lookup yields CDR1 LGHDT and CDR2 YNNKEL (reference sequence). CDR3 size: 14 residues. The V end lost 0 bases, the J end lost 10 bases, and 13 bases lay between the germline ends. CDR3 nucleotide sequence: TGTGCCAGCAGCCAAGATTGGGAGACCTACGAGCAGTTCTTC. It is translated as CASSQDWETYEQFF.

This rearrangement joins TRBV18 to TRBJ1-2, with 9 bases aligning to TRBD1. Per germline, CDR1 KGHSH and CDR2 LQKENI. There are 15 residues in the CDR3. Trimming cost V 6 bases and J 6 bases; bases outside gene matches: 11. CDR3 sequence reads: CASSRGTGGEDGYTF. In DNA form, the CDR3 reads TGTGCCAGCTCCCGAGGAACAGGGGGCGAAGATGGCTACACCTTC. The full variable domain, completed using reference TRBV18 and TRBJ1-2, is NAGVMQNPRHLVRRRGQEARLRCSPMKGHSHVYWYRQLPEEGLKFMVYLQKENIIDESGMPKERFSAEFPKEGPSILRIQQVVRGDSAAYFCASSRGTGGEDGYTFGSGTRLTVV.

This clonotype was seen repeatedly, ten times or more. The chain links TRBV2 to TRBJ2-1; TRBD2 aligns across 8 bases. Germline CDR1 reads SNHLY; CDR2 reads FYNNEI. J lost 0 bases, V lost 7 bases, and 2 bases had no gene match. This CDR3 spans 14 amino acids. The CDR3 DNA is TGTGCCAGCATGCGGGGGGACTCCTACAATGAGCAGTTCTTC. Its translation is CASMRGDSYNEQFF.

The chain has TRBV3-1 and TRBJ1-2, with TRBD1 matching over 7 bases. CDR3 length: 13 residues. Looked up from germline, CDR1 is LGHDT and CDR2 is YNNKEL (reference sequence). With V trimmed by 6 bases and J by 6 bases, 7 bases remained unmatched. The DNA for the CDR3 is TGTGCCAGCAGTCGACAGGGCAGTAATGGCTACACCTTC. Its protein product is CASSRQGSNGYTF.

This clonotype was seen repeatedly, ten times or more. The J gene is TRBJ2-3, the V gene TRBV7-2; D not certain. The CDR3 runs 12 residues. Trimming took off 5 bases at V and 2 bases at J, with 5 bases between the two ends. Germline assignment: CDR1 SGHTA and CDR2 FQGNSA. The CDR3 nucleotides are TGTGCCAGCAGCCCGACCACAGATACGCAGTATTTT. This gives the protein CASSPTTDTQYF.

V usage is TRBV7-9 and J usage is TRBJ2-1, with 9 bases identical to TRBD1. The CDR3 runs 16 residues. Unmatched junction bases numbered 7, after V lost 4 bases and J lost 3 bases. Per germline, CDR1 SEHNR and CDR2 FQNEAQ (reference sequence). The CDR3 is CASSSTRDRDYNEQFF. CDR3 sequence (DNA): TGTGCCAGCAGCTCCACCCGGGACAGGGACTACAATGAGCAGTTCTTC.

The V call is TRBV5-8, the J call TRBJ2-1; D remains unclear. The CDR3 runs 15 residues. V was trimmed by 2 bases and J by 4 bases, leaving 13 bases between them. The germline gives CDR1 SGHTS, CDR2 YDEGEE. The DNA of the CDR3 is TGTGCCAGCAGCTTACAAAGTGGGGATTACAATGAGCAGTTCTTC. Its translation is CASSLQSGDYNEQFF.

This clonotype was counted only a few times. This chain uses TRBV4-2 with TRBJ2-5; D is unresolved. CDR3 length: 16 residues. Germline V gene data show CDR1 as LGHNA and CDR2 as YNFKEQ. V gave up 0 bases and J gave up 6 bases, with 17 bases separating them. The CDR3: CASSQDLLGLLKTQYF. CDR3 in DNA: TGTGCCAGCAGCCAAGATCTGCTTGGTCTTCTAAAGACCCAGTACTTC.